This T cell receptor beta chain was found in a study of somatic mutations in cytotoxic T cells in rheumatoid arthritis. Study overall: Right after diagnosis, and before any treatment had started, patient peripheral blood (over 28 ml EDTA) was drawn. Notes on the study in general: Age-matched healthy controls and rheumatoid arthritis patients had CD8+ T-cell clonality that did not differ significantly. Nobody knew which antigens the expanded CD8+ clones targeted.

Points on this clone: The antigen remains unidentified.

Positive magnetic bead selection was used to isolate CD4+ and CD8+ cells; purity was checked by flow cytometry. Clones were read by immunoSEQ multiplex PCR, and TCRdb kept only the in-frame ones, dropping some. Of roughly 5,000 clones in the sample, 70% to 85% were seen once. The source is a woman between 50 and 59 years old with rheumatoid arthritis. Sequencing was done on a sample of CD8+ T cells sorted from blood.

This CDR3 is CASSVEDTGELFF. The CDR3 nucleotides read TGTGCCAGCAGCGTCGAGGACACCGGGGAGCTGTTTTTT. The chain has TRBV13 and TRBJ2-2; D remains ambiguous. The CDR3 covers 13 residues. The germline V gene encodes CDR1 PRHDT and CDR2 FYEKMQ (reference sequence). V gave up 5 bases and J gave up 3 bases, with 7 bases separating them.